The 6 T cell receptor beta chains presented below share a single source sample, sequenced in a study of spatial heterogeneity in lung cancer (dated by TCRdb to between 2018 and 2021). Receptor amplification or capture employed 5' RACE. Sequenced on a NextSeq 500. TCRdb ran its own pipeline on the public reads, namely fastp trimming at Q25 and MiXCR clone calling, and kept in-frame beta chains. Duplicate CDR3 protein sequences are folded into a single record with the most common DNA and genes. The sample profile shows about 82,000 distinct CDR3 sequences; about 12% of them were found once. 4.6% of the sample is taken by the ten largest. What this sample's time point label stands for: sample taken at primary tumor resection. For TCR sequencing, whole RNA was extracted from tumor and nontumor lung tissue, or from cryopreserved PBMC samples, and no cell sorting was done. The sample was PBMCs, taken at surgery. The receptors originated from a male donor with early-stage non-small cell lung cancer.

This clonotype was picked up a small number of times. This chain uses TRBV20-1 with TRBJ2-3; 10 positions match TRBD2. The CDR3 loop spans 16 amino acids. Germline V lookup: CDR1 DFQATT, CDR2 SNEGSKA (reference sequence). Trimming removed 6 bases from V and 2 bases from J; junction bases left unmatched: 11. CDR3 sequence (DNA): TGCAGTGCAAATATTCCTAGCGGGGGAACCACAGATACGCAGTATTTT. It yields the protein CSANIPSGGTTDTQYF.

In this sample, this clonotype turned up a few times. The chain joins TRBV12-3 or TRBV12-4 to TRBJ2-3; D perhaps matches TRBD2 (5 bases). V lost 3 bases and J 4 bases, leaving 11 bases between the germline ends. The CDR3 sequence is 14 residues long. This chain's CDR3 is CASSFGGRADTQYF. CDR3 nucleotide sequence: TGTGCCAGCAGTTTTGGAGGACGGGCAGATACGCAGTATTTT.

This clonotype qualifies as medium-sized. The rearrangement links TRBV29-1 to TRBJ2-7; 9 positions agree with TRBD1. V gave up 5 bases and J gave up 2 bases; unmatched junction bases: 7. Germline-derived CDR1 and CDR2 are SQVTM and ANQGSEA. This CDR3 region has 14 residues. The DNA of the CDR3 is TGCAGCGTTCTTCCCGGGACAGGGACCTACGAGCAGTACTTC. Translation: CSVLPGTGTYEQYF.

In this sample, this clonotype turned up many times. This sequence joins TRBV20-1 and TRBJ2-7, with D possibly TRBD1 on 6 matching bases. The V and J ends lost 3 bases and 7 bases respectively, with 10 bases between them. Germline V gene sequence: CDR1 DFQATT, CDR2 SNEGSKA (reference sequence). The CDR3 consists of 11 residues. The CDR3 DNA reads TGCAGTGCTAGTCAGGGGCGGGAGCAGTACTTC. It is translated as CSASQGREQYF.

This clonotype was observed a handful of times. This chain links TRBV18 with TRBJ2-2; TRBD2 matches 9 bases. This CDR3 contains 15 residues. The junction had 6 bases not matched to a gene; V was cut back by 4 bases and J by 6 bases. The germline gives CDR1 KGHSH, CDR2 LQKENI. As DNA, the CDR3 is TGTGCCAGCTCACAAACGAGCGGGAGGTCCGGGGAGCTGTTTTTT. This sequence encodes CASSQTSGRSGELFF.

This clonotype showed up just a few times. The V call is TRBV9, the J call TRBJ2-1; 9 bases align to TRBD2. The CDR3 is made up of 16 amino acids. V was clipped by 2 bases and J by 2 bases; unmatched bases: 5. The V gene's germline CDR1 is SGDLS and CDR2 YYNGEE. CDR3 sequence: CASSVGSGSTYNEQFF. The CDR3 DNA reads TGTGCCAGCAGCGTCGGTAGCGGGAGCACCTACAATGAGCAGTTCTTC.